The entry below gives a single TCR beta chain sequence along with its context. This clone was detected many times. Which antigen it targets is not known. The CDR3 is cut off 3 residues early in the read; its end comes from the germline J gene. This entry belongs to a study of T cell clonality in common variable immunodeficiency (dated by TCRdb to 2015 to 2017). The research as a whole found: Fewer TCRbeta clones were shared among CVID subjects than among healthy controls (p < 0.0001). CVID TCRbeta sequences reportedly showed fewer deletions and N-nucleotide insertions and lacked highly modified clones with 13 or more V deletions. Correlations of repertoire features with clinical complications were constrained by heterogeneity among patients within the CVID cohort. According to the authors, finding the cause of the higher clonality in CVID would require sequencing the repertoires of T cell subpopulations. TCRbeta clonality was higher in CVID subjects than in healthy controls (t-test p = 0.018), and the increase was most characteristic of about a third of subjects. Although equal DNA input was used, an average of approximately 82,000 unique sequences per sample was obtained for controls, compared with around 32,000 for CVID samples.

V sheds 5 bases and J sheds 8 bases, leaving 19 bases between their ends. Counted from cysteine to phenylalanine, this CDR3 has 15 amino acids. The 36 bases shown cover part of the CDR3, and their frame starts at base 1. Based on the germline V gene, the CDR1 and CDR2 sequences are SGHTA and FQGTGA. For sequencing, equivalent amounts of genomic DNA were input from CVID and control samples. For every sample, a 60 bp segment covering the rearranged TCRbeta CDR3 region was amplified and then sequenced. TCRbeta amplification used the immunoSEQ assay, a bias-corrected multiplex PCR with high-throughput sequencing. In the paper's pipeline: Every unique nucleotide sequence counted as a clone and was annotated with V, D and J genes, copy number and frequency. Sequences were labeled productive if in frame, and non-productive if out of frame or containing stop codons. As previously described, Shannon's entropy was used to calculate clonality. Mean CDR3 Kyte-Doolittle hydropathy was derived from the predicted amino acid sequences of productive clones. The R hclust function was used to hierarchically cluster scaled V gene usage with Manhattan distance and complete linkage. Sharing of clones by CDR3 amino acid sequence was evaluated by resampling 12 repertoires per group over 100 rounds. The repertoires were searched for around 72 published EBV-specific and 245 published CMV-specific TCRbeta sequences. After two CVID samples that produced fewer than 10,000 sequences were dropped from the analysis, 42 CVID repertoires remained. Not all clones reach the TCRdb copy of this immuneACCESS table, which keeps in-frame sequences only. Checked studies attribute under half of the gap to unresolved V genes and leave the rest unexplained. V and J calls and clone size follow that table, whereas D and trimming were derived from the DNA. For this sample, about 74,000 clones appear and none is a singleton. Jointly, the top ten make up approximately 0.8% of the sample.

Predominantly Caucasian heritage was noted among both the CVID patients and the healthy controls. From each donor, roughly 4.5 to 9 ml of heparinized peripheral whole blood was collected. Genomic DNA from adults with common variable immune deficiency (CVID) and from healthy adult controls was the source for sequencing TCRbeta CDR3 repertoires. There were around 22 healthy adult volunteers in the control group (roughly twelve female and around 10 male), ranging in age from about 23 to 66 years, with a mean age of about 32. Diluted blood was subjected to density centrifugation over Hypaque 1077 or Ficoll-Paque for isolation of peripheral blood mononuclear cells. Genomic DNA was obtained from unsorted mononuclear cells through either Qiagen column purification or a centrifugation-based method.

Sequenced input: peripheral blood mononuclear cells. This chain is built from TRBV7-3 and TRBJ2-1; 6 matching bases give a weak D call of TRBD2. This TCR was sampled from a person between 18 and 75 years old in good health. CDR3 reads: CASSRLGRNFDEQFF. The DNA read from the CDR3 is TGTGCCAGCAGCCGACTAGGGAGGAATTTCGATGAG.